This TCR beta chain was recovered during a study of blood T cells in healthy people across ages. General study findings and limits: Long-lived donors exceeded aged donors in naive CD4+ cells and diversity. One million T cells yielded diversity estimates that were considered underestimates.

With a J-beta primer mix and a sample-barcoded 5' primer, a second PCR ran 7 to 11 cycles. From the 5' RACE reads, TCRdb called clonotypes with MiXCR, one entry per CDR3 protein. The sample has 720,000 or so distinct CDR3 sequences, around 43% seen once. The CDR3 extends over 14 amino acids. V trimming: 2 bases; J trimming: 6 bases; junction bases outside the gene matches: 2. Germline V gives CDR1 MNHEY, CDR2 SMNVEV (reference sequence). Details on this clonotype: Its antigen is not identified.

The sample was blood. This chain uses TRBV27 with TRBJ1-4; 8 nucleotides match TRBD1. This receptor was obtained from a man aged 80 or over in good health. CDR3 sequence (DNA): TGTGCCAGCAGTTTAAACAGGGGGTATGAAAAACTGTTTTTT. Translation: CASSLNRGYEKLFF.